This TCR beta chain was obtained from a study of shared clonotypes between healthy human individuals. Deep was the level used in running the assay. Each subset's genomic DNA was split evenly across several immunoSEQ plates. Produced via immunoSEQ multiplex PCR; TCRdb's table is partial and in-frame only. The sample has around 500,000 clones; over 60% are singletons. Germline loops: CDR1 MNHEY, CDR2 SVGAGI. V was shortened by 2 bases and J by 8 bases, with 6 bases between the two germline ends. There are 11 residues in the CDR3. The sequence was obtained from a woman aged 40 to 50 in good health. Some clones in this sample may be carry-over from other donors' samples. The sequenced sample was PBMCs. This chain connects TRBV6-5 to TRBJ2-5; D call uncertain. As DNA, the CDR3 is TGTGCCAGCAGTTACAGTGGTACCCAGTACTTC. This gives the protein CASSYSGTQYF.